This T cell receptor beta chain was identified in a study of shared clonotypes between healthy human individuals (dated by TCRdb to 2018 to 2020). About the investigation overall: The cohort comprised two women and three men aged 18 to 49 years. Leukapheresis yielded between about 0.9 and 9 billion PBMCs per donor. To increase sequencing depth and limit assay-specific biases, TCR repertoire library preparation and sequencing were carried out by different laboratories using diverse techniques. Per donor, three plates each were used for CD4 naive and CD4 memory, two for CD8 naive, and one for CD8 memory. To estimate repertoire size and how much clonotype sharing occurs between individuals, the study deeply sequenced the blood TCR repertoires of several healthy adults. Overall results and qualifications from the work: About 4.5% of naive CD4, roughly 3.6% of naive CD8, 2% to 2.5% of memory CD4, and 0.35% to 0.5% of memory CD8 clonotypes were shared across four donors. Based on pairwise subsampling, the degree of clonotype sharing among donors was expected to be affected by sequencing depth. Incomplete sequencing was indicated by rarefaction of sorted-subset datasets, despite the large sequencing depth. Sampling was restricted to blood, and TCR repertoires in tissue are likely to differ from TCR repertoires in blood. Because the study included a small number of donors, the genetic and exposure-history diversity represented was limited. Compared with non-shared clonotypes, the clonotypes found in all four sorted-subset donors had higher generation probabilities. Naive subsets generally had larger estimated clonotype richness than memory subsets did.

From a lookup of the germline V gene, CDR1 and CDR2 are SGHDN and FVKESK. Between the V and J ends, shortened by 0 bases and 3 bases respectively, the junction contains 11 bases. The CDR3 contains 15 residues, cysteine and phenylalanine counted. Solely the CDR3 DNA is kept, with 45 bases framed from the first base. Using the deep immunoSEQ assay, multiplex PCR amplified TCR CDR3 regions from genomic DNA. Genomic DNA extracted from each cell subset was distributed evenly over all wells of several immunoSEQ 96-well plates, and each plate served as one replicate. For sorted subsets, each replicate PCR was loaded with approximately 200 ng genomic DNA, equivalent to roughly 30,000 T cell genomes. The purified libraries were quantified using a Qubit 3.0 fluorometer, sized with a Bioanalyzer 2100, and then quantified again using the KAPA Library Quantification kit. Every immunoSEQ 96-well plate was sequenced on a separate single-read 150-cycle Illumina NextSeq 550 flow cell. In the authors' own workflow: Because the immunoSEQ output included only junctional sequences and no quality scores, the filtering could not be the same as the filtering used for full-length reads. Sequences were annotated with PyIR, a Python wrapper for IgBLAST v1.9, and V/J genes and CDR3 were assigned using IMGT germline references. Reads were removed for weak V/J assignments (E-value above 1e-6), missing CDR3, stop codons, out-of-frame junctions, or ambiguous translated residues. V3J clonotypes were defined by identical inferred V gene, J gene, and CDR3 amino acid sequence. Percentage overlap between repertoires was calculated by dividing the number of shared unique clonotypes by the size of the smaller repertoire. RTK rarefaction, the Chao1 estimator, and Recon v2.1 estimates of unobserved clonotypes were used to assess repertoire richness. OLGA was used to compute generation probabilities for all TCRbeta clonotypes that the gDNA method yielded from four donors. This is the immuneACCESS table as TCRdb keeps it, with only in-frame sequences that have V and J called. A part of the clones is gone; compared with another copy, unresolved V genes explain less than half, and the rest is unexplained. D and trimming were read from the DNA, whereas the V and J calls and clone size are those reported in that table. This sample lists hundreds of thousands of clones; roughly 96% were detected once. About 0.25% of the sample goes to the ten largest clones.

As concerns this clone: Its target antigen remains unknown. Per-nucleotide qualities are absent, and no much larger clonotype sits a single base away.

CD8 naive samples were obtained by positive selection for CCR7 among CD45RO-negative cells, yielding a CD45RA+CCR7+ population from which TemRA cells were excluded. The donors were healthy, HIV-negative adults with no recently reported acute infections or vaccinations. Every donor was a Caucasian adult residing in Nashville, Tennessee, USA. After blood collection by leukapheresis, PBMCs were isolated using Ficoll-Histopaque density gradient centrifugation and then cryopreserved in the vapor phase of liquid nitrogen. Analytical flow cytometry was used to check the purity and quantity of each magnetically sorted T cell population. Each sorted fraction had its genomic DNA isolated and then quantified by UV absorbance on a Nanodrop 2000c.

In this chain, TRBV14 is recombined with TRBJ2-5, with a tentative D gene TRBD2 over 6 matching bases. The clonotype comes from a young man in good health. Sequences were obtained from naive CD8+ T cells sorted from blood. The sample's cell subset or site label is to be understood as: CD45RA+CCR7+. The DNA reads TGTGCCAGCAGCCAAGATTTTTCGGGGGAAGAGACCCAGTACTTC. Its translation is CASSQDFSGEETQYF.